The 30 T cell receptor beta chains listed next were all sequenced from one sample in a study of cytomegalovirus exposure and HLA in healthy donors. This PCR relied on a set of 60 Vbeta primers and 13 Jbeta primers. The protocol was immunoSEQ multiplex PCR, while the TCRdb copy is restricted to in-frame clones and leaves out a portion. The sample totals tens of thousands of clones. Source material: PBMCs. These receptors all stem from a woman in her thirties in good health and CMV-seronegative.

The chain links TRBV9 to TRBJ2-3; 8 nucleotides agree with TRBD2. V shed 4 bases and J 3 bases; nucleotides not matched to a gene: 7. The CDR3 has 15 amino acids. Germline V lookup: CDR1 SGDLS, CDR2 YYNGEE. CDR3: CASSLSGSGTDTQYF. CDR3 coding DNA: TGTGCCAGCAGCCTCAGCGGGAGCGGGACAGATACGCAGTATTTT.

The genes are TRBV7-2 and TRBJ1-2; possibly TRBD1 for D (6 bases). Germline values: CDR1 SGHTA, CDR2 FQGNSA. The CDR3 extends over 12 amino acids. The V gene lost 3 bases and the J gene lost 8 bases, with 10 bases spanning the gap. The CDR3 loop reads CASSFTGNGYTF. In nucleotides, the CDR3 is TGTGCCAGCAGCTTTACAGGGAACGGCTACACCTTC.

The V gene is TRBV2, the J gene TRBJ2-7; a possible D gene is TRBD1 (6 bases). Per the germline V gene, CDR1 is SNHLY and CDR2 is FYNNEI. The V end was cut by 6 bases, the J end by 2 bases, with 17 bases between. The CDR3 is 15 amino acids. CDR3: CASSLLTGTAYEQYF. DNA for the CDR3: TGTGCCAGCAGCCTCCTGACAGGCACGGCCTACGAGCAGTACTTC.

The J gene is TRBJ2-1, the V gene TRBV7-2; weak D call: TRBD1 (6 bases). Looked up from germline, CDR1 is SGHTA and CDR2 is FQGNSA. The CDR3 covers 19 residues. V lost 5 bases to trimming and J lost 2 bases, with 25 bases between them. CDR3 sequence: CASSGYRVSSVHTYNEQFF. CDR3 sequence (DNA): TGTGCCAGCAGCGGGTACAGGGTAAGCTCGGTGCACACCTACAATGAGCAGTTCTTC.

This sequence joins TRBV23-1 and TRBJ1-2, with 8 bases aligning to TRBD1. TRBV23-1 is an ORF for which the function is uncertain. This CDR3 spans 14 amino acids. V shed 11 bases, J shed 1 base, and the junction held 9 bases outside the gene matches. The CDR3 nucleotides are TGCGCCGGCCCTTGGACAGGGTATAACTATGGCTACACCTTC. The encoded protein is CAGPWTGYNYGYTF.

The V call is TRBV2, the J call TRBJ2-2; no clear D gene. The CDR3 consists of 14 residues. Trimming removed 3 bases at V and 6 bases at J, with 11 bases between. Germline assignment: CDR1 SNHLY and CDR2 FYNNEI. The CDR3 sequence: CASSDREVPGELFF. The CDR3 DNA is TGTGCCAGCAGTGATAGAGAAGTCCCCGGGGAGCTGTTTTTT.

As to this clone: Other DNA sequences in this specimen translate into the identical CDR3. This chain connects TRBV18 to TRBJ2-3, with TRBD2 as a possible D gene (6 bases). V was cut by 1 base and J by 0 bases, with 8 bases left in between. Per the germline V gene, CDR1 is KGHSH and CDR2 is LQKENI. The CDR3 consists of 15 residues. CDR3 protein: CASSPLAGSTDTQYF. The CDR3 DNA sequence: TGTGCCAGCTCACCACTCGCGGGGAGCACAGATACGCAGTATTTT.

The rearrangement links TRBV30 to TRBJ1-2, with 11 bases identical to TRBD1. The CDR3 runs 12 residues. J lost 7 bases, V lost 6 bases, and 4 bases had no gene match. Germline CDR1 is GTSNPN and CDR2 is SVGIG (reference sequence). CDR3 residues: CACPDRGLGYTF. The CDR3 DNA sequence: TGTGCCTGCCCGGACAGGGGGCTTGGCTACACCTTC.

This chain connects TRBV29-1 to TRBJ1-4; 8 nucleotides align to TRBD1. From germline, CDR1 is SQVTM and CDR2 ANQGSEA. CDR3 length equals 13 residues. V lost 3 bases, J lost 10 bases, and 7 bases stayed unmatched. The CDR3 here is CSVETGAVPKLFF. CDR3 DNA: TGCAGCGTTGAGACAGGGGCCGTCCCAAAACTGTTTTTT.

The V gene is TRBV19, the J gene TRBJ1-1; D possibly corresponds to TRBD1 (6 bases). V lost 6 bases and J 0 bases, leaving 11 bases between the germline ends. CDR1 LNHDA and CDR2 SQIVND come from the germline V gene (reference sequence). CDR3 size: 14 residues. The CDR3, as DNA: TGTGCCAGTAGCATCGGACAGTTGAACACTGAAGCTTTCTTT. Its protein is CASSIGQLNTEAFF.

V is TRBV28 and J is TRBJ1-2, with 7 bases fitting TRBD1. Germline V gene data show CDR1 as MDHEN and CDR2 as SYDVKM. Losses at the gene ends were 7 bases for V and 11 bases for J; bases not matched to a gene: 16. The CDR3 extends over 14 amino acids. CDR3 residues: CASTLVGGAGGYTF. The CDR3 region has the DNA TGTGCCAGCACCCTCGTAGGGGGCGCGGGTGGGTACACCTTC.

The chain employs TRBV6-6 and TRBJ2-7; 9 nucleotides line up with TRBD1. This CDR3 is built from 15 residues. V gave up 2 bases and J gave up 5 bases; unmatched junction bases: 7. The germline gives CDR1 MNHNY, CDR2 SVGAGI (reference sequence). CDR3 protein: CASSYEGQGFHEQYF. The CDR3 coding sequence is TGTGCCAGCAGTTACGAAGGACAGGGGTTCCACGAGCAGTACTTC.

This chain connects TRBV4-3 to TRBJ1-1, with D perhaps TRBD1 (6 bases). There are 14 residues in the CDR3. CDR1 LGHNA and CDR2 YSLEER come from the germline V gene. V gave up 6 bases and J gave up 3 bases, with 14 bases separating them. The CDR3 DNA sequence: TGCGCCAGCAGATGGGGGGGACAACACACTGAAGCTTTCTTT. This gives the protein CASRWGGQHTEAFF.

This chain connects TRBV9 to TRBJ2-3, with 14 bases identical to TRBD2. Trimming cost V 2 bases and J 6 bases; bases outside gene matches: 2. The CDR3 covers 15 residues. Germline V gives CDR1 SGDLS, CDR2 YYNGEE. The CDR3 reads CASSVGLAGADTQYF. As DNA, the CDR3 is TGTGCCAGCAGCGTGGGACTAGCGGGAGCGGATACGCAGTATTTT.

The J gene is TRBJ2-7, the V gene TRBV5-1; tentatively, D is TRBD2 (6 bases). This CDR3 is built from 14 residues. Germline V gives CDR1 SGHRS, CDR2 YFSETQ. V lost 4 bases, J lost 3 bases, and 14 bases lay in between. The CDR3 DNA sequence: TGCGCCAGCAGCGTAACTAGCCGGGTCTACGAGCAGTACTTC. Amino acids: CASSVTSRVYEQYF.

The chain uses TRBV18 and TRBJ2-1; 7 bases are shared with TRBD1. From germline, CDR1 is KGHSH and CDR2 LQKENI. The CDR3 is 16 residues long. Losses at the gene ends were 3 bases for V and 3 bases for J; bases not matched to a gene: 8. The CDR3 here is CASSPLDRPDYNEQFF. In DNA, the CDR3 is TGTGCCAGCTCACCGTTGGACAGGCCAGACTACAATGAGCAGTTCTTC.

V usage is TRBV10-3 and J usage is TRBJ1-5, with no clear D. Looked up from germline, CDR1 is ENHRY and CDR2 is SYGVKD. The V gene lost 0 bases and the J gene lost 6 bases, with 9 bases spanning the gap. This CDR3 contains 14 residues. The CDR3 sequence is CAISESKPGQPQHF. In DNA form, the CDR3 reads TGTGCCATCAGTGAGTCGAAACCCGGTCAGCCCCAGCATTTT.

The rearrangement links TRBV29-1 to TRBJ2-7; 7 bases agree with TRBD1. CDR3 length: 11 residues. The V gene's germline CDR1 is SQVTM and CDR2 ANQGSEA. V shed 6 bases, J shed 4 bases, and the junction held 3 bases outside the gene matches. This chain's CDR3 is CSVGTVYEQYF. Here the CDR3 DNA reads TGCAGCGTCGGGACAGTGTACGAGCAGTACTTC.

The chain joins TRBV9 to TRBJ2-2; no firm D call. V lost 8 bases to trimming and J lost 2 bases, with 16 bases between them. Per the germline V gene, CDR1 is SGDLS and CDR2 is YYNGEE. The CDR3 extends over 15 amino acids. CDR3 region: CASLPGARNTGELFF. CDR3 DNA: TGTGCCAGTTTGCCCGGAGCCAGAAACACCGGGGAGCTGTTTTTT.

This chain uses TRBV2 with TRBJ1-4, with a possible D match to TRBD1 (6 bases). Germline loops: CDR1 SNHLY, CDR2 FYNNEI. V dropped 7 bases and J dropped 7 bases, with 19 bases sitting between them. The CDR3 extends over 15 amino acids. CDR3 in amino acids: CASTDSGEGSEKLFF. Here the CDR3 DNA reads TGTGCCAGCACCGATTCAGGGGAAGGCAGTGAAAAACTGTTTTTT. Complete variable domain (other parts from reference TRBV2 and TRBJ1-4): EPEVTQTPSHQVTQMGQEVILRCVPISNHLYFYWYRQILGQKVEFLVSFYNNEISEKSEIFDDQFSVERPDGSNFTLKIRSTKLEDSAMYFCASTDSGEGSEKLFFGSGTQLSVL.

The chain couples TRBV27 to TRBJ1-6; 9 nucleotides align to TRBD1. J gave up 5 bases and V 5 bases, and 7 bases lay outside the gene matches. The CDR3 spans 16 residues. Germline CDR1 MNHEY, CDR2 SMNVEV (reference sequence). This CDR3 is CASSLNRGLNNSPLHF. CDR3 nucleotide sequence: TGTGCCAGCAGTCTCAACAGGGGGCTCAATAATTCACCCCTCCACTTT.

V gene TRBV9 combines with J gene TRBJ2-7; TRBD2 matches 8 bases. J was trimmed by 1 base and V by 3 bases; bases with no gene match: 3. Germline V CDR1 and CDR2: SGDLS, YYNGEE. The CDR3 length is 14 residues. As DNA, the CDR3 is TGTGCCAGCAGCGCATCTAGCGGGTCCTACGAGCAGTACTTC. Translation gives CASSASSGSYEQYF.

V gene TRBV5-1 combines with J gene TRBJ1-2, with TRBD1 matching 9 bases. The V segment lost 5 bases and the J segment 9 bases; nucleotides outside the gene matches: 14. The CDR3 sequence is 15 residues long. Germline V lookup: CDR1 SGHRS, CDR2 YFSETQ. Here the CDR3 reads CASRNDGWGQGSYTF. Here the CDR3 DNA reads TGCGCCAGCAGAAACGACGGGTGGGGACAGGGAAGCTACACCTTC.

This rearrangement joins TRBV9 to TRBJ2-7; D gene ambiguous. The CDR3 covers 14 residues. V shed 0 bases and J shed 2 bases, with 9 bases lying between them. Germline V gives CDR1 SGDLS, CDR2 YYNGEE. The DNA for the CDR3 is TGTGCCAGCAGCGTAGTCGACGGAGCCTACGAGCAGTACTTC. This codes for CASSVVDGAYEQYF.

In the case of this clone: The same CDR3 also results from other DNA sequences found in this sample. The CDR3 DNA is TGTGCCAGCTCACCAGCGGGAGGGCCCTACGAGCAGTACTTC. Translated: CASSPAGGPYEQYF. This rearrangement joins TRBV18 to TRBJ2-7, with TRBD2 identical over 9 bases. J lost 2 bases, V lost 2 bases, and 1 base had no gene match. The CDR3 has 14 amino acids. From germline, CDR1 is KGHSH and CDR2 LQKENI.

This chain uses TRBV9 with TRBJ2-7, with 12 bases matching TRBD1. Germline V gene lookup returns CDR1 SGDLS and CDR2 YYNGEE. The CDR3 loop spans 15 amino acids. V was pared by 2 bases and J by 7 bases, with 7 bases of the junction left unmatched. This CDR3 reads CASSVSGQGAEEQYF. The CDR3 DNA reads TGTGCCAGCAGCGTCTCGGGACAGGGGGCTGAGGAGCAGTACTTC.

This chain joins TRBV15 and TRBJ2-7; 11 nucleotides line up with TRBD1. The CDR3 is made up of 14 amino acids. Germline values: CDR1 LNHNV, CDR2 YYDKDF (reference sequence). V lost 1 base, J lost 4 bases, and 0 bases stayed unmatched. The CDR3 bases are TGTGCCACCAGCAGAGGGGACAGGGGGTACGAGCAGTACTTC. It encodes CATSRGDRGYEQYF.

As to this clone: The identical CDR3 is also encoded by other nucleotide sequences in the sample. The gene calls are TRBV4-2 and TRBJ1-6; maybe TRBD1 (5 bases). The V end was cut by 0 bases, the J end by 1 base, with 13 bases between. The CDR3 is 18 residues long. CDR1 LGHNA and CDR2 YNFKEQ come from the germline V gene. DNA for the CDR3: TGTGCCAGCAGCCAAGATCGCTGGCAGGGATCCTATAATTCACCCCTCCACTTT. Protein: CASSQDRWQGSYNSPLHF.

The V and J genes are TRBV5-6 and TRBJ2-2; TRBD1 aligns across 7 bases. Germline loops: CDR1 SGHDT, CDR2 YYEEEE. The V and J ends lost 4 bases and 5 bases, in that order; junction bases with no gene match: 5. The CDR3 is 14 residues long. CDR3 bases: TGTGCCAGCAGCCAGGGGGAGTATACCGGGGAGCTGTTTTTT. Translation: CASSQGEYTGELFF.

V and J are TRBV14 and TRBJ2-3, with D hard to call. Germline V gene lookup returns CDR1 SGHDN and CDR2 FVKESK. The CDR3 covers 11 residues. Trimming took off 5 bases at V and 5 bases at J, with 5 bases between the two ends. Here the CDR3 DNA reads TGTGCCAGCAGCATCCGAGATACGCAGTATTTT. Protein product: CASSIRDTQYF. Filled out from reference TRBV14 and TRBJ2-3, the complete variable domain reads EAGVTQFPSHSVIEKGQTVTLRCDPISGHDNLYWYRRVMGKEIKFLLHFVKESKQDESGMPNNRFLAERTGGTYSTLKVQPAELEDSGVYFCASSIRDTQYFGPGTRLTVL.